One sample yielded the 5 T cell receptor beta chains listed below, sequenced in a study of blood T cell repertoires in COVID-19 (dated by TCRdb to 2018 to 2021). The library was generated by the immunoSEQ multiplex PCR assay. TCRdb limited this immuneACCESS table to in-frame rearrangements with V and J called. A share of clones is missing; checked studies link under half to unresolved V genes, and the rest is unexplained. Within this sample are about 150,000 clones, with roughly 82% of them counted one time only. The ten biggest clones cover about 5.1% of the sample. What was sequenced was peripheral blood. All receptors come from a human donor in a cohort sampled during active COVID-19.

The gene calls are TRBV18 and TRBJ1-6; D call uncertain. This CDR3 is built from 17 residues. Germline V gene lookup returns CDR1 KGHSH and CDR2 LQKENI. V shed 1 base and J shed 7 bases, with 17 bases lying between them. The CDR3 DNA follows: TGTGCCAGCTCACCACTCGCGGCCGGCCTCACAAATTCACCCCTCCACTTT. Protein sequence: CASSPLAAGLTNSPLHF. Supplemented by reference TRBV18 and TRBJ1-6, the full variable domain reads NAGVMQNPRHLVRRRGQEARLRCSPMKGHSHVYWYRQLPEEGLKFMVYLQKENIIDESGMPKERFSAEFPKEGPSILRIQQVVRGDSAAYFCASSPLAAGLTNSPLHFGNGTRLTVT.

This chain connects TRBV7-9 to TRBJ2-7; tentative D call: TRBD2 (5 bases). The CDR3 runs 14 residues. CDR1 and CDR2 from the germline V gene are SEHNR and FQNEAQ (reference sequence). V was trimmed by 2 bases and J by 1 base, leaving 9 bases between them. CDR3 nucleotide sequence: TGTGCCAGCAGCTTAAATGAGGGATCCTACGAGCAGTACTTC. Its translation is CASSLNEGSYEQYF.

The V and J genes are TRBV9 and TRBJ2-7; 9 nucleotides line up with TRBD2. Trimming took 2 bases from V and 3 from J; bases not matched to a gene: 6. Germline values: CDR1 SGDLS, CDR2 YYNGEE. The CDR3 covers 15 residues. CDR3 nucleotide sequence: TGTGCCAGCAGCGTCTCCCCTAGCGGGGACTACGAGCAGTACTTC. Protein: CASSVSPSGDYEQYF.

The V and J genes are TRBV19 and TRBJ2-1; TRBD2 might be the D (5 bases). CDR1 is LNHDA and CDR2 is SQIVND in the germline V gene (reference sequence). V lost 5 bases, J lost 7 bases, and 27 bases lay in between. The CDR3 totals 18 residues. CDR3 amino acids: CASSLTVGLVRPGNEQFF. DNA of the CDR3: TGTGCCAGTAGTCTAACGGTCGGGTTAGTTAGGCCGGGGAATGAGCAGTTCTTC.

Here the CDR3 reads CASSRAGSYEQYF. CDR3 coding DNA: TGTGCCAGCAGCCGGGCGGGGTCCTACGAGCAGTACTTC. The genes are TRBV7-9 and TRBJ2-7, with D perhaps matching TRBD2 (6 bases). Trimming took 5 bases from V and 1 from J, leaving 9 bases between them. CDR3 size: 13 residues. Germline assignment: CDR1 SEHNR and CDR2 FQNEAQ (reference sequence).